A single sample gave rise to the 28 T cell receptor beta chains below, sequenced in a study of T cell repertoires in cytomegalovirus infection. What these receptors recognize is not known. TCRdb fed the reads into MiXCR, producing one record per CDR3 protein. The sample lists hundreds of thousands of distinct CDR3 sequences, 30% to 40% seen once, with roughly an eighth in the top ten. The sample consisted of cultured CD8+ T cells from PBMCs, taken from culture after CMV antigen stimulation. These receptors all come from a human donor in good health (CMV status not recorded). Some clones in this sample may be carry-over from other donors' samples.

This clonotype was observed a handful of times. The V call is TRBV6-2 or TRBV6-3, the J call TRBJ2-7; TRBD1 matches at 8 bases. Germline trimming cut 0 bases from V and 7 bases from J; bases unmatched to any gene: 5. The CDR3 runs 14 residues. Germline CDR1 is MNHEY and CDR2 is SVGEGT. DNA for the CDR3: TGTGCCAGCAGTTACTCGGGACAGGCTGGTGAGCAGTACGTC. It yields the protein CASSYSGQAGEQYV.

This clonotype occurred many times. As DNA, the CDR3 is TGTGCCAGCAGTTTATTCAAGACCTACGAGCAGTACGTC. This encodes CASSLFKTYEQYV. This chain links TRBV28 with TRBJ2-7, with D uncertain. The CDR3 is 13 amino acids. The germline CDR1 and CDR2 sequences are MDHEN and SYDVKM. Trimming removed 1 base at V and 2 bases at J, with 6 bases between.

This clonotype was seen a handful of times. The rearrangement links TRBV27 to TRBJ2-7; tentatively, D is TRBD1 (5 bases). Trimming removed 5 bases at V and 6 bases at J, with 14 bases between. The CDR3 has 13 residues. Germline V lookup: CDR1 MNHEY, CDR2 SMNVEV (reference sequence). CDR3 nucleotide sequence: TGTGCCAGCAGTCCCAGTTGGGGCGGCGAGCAGTACGTC. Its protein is CASSPSWGGEQYV.

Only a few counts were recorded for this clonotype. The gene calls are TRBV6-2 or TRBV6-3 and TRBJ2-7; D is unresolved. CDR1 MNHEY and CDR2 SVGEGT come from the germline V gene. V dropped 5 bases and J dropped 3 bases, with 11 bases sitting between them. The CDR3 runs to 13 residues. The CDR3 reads CASSGPGLYEQYV. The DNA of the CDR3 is TGTGCCAGCAGTGGGCCCGGTCTCTACGAGCAGTACGTC.

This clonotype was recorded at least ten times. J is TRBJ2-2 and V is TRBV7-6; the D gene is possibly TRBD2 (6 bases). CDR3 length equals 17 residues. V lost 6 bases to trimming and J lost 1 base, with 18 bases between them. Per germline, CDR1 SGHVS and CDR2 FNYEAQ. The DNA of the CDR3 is TGTGCCAGCAGTTACATGGCCCGGGGGAAGAACACCGGGGAGCTGTTTTTT. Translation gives CASSYMARGKNTGELFF.

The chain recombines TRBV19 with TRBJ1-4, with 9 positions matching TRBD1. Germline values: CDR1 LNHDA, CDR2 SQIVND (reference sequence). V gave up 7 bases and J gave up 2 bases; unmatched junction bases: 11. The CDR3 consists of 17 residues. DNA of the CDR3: TGTGCCAGTACCATCGGGGGACAGGGACTCACTAATGAAAAACTGTTTTTT. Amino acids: CASTIGGQGLTNEKLFF. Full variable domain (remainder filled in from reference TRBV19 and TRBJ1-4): DGGITQSPKYLFRKEGQNVTLSCEQNLNHDAMYWYRQDPGQGLRLIYYSQIVNDFQKGDIAEGYSVSREKKESFPLTVTSAQKNPTAFYLCASTIGGQGLTNEKLFFGSGTQLSVL.

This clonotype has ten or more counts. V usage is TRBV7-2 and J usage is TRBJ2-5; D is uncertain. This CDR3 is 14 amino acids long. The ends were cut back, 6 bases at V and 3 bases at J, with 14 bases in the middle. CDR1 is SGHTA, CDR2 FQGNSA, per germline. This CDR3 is CASSAGTWEETQYF. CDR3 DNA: TGTGCCAGCAGTGCAGGTACCTGGGAAGAGACCCAGTACTTC.

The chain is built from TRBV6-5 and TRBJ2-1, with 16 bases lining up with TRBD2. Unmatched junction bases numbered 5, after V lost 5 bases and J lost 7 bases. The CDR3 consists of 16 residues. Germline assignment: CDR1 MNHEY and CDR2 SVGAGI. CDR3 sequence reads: CASSPGLAGGGNEQFF. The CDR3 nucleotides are TGTGCCAGCAGTCCGGGACTAGCGGGGGGGGGAAATGAGCAGTTCTTC.

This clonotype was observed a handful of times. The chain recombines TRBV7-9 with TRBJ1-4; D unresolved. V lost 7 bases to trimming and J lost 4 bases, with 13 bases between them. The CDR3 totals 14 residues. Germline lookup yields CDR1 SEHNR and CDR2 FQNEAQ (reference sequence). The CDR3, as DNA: TGTGCCAGCACCCACTCGGCCGGTAATGAAAAACTGTTTTTT. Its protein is CASTHSAGNEKLFF.

The CDR3 is CASRATSRETQYF. In nucleotides, the CDR3 is TGTGCCAGCAGGGCGACTAGCCGGGAGACCCAGTACTTC. This rearrangement joins TRBV5-4 to TRBJ2-5, with 7 bases identical to TRBD2. From germline, CDR1 is SGHNT and CDR2 YYREEE (reference sequence). V lost 5 bases, J lost 5 bases, and 6 bases stayed unmatched. The CDR3 consists of 13 residues.

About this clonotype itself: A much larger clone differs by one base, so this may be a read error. CDR3 DNA sequence: TGTGCCAGCAGCTTACGGGGAGCGGGGACCATTGAAGCTTTCTTT. Protein: CASSLRGAGTIEAFF. The chain has TRBV7-3 and TRBJ1-1; TRBD1 is a possible D gene (5 bases). V lost 2 bases to trimming and J lost 7 bases, with 17 bases between them. This CDR3 spans 15 amino acids. The germline gives CDR1 SGHTA, CDR2 FQGTGA.

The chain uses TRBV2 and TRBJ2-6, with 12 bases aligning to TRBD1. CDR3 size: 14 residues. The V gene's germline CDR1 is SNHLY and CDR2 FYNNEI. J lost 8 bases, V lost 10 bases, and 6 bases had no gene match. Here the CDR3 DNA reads TGTGCCACCCCGGGACAGGGGGCGTCCAACGTCCTGACTTTC. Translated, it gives CATPGQGASNVLTF.

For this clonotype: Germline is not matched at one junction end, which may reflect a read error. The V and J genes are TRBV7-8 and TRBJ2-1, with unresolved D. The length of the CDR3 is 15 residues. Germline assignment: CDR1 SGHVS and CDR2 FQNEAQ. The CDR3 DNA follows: TGTGCCAGCACCTTAGCTTGGGCCCTCGAGGATGAGCAGTTCTTC. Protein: CASTLAWALEDEQFF.

CDR3 residues: CASSPGLGPATDTQYF. The CDR3 region has the DNA TGTGCCAGCAGTCCCGGCCTGGGGCCCGCCACAGATACGCAGTATTTT. The chain links TRBV2 to TRBJ2-3; possible D gene TRBD1, 5 bases. Trimming removed 5 bases at V and 2 bases at J, with 17 bases between. Per the germline V gene, CDR1 is SNHLY and CDR2 is FYNNEI. The CDR3 runs to 16 residues.

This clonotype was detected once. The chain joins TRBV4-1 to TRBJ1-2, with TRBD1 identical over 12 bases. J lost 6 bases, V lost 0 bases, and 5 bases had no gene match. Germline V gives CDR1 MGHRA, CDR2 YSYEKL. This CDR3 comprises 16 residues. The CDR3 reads CASSQDRGQGAHGYTF. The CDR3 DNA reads TGCGCCAGCAGCCAAGATAGGGGACAGGGGGCGCATGGCTACACCTTC.

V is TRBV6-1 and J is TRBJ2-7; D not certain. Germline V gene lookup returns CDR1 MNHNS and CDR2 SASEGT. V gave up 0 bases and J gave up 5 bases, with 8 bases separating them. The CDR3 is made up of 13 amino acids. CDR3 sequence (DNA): TGTGCCAGCAGTGAAGCGGGATGGGACGAGCAGTACGTC. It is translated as CASSEAGWDEQYV.

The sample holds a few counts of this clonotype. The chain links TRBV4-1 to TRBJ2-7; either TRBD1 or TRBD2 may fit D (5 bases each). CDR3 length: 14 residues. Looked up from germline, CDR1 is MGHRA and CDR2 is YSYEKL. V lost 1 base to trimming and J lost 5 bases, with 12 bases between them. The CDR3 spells CASSQVEGINEQYF. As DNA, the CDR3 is TGCGCCAGCAGCCAAGTTGAGGGGATCAACGAGCAGTACTTC.

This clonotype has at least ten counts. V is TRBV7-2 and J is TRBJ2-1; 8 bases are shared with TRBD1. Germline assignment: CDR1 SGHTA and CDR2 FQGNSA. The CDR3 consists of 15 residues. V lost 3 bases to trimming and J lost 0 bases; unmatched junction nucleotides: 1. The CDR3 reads CASSFTGGSYNEQFF. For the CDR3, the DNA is TGTGCCAGCAGCTTTACAGGGGGCTCCTACAATGAGCAGTTCTTC.

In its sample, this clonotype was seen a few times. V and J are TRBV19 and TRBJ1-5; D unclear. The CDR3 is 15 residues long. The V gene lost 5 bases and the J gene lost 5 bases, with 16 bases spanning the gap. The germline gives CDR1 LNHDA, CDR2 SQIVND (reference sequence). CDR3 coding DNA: TGTGCCAGTAGTGCCAACCCGGGCAGACATCAGCCCCAGCATTTT. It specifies CASSANPGRHQPQHF.

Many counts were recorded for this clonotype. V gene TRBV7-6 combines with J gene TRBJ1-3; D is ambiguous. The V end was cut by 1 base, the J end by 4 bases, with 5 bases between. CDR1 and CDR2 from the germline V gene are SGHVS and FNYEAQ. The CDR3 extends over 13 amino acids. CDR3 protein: CASSLEIGNTIYF. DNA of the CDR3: TGTGCCAGCAGCTTAGAAATCGGAAACACCATATATTTT.

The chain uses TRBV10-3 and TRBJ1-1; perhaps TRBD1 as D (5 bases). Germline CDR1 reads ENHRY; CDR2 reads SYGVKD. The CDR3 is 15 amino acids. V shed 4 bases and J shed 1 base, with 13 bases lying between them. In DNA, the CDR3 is TGTGCCATCAGTGTAATGGGACGGGAGAACACTGAAGCTTTCTTT. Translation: CAISVMGRENTEAFF.

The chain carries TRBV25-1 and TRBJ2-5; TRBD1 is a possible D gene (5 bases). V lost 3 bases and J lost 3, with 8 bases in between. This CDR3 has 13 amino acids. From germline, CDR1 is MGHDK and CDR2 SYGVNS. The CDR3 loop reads CASSDPGKETQYF. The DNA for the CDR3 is TGTGCCAGCAGTGATCCAGGGAAAGAGACCCAGTACTTC. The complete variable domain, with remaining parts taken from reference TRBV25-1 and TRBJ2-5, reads EADIYQTPRYLVIGTGKKITLECSQTMGHDKMYWYQQDPGMELHLIHYSYGVNSTEKGDLSSESTVSRIRTEHFPLTLESARPSHTSQYLCASSDPGKETQYFGPGTRLLVL.

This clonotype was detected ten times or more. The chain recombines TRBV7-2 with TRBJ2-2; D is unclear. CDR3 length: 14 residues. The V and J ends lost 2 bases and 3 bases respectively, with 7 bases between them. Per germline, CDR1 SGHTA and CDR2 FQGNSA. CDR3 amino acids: CASSLIEHTGELFF. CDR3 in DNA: TGTGCCAGCAGCTTAATTGAACACACCGGGGAGCTGTTTTTT.

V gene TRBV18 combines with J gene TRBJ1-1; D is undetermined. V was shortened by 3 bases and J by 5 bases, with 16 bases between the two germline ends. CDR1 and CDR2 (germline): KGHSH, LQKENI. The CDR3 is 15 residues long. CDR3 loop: CASSPLPRVGTEAFF. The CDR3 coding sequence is TGTGCCAGCTCACCCTTACCGCGGGTGGGGACTGAAGCTTTCTTT.

CDR3 amino acids: CASSGSGTLPIRGTTDTQYF. The CDR3 coding sequence is TGTGCCAGCAGCGGGTCCGGGACGCTCCCCATAAGGGGCACAACAGATACGCAGTATTTT. The V and J genes are TRBV7-9 and TRBJ2-3, with D perhaps being TRBD1 or TRBD2 (5 bases each). Germline CDR1 and CDR2: SEHNR and FQNEAQ (reference sequence). This CDR3 region has 20 residues. V shed 5 bases and J shed 3 bases, with 30 bases lying between them.

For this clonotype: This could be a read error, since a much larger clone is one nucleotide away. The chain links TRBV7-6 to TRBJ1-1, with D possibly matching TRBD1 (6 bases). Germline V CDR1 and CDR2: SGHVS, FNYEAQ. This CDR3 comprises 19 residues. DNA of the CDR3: TGTGTTAGCAGCTTAGGGACACAAAAGGGAAATCAATTGGTCACTGAAGCTTTCTTT. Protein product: CVSSLGTQKGNQLVTEAFF.

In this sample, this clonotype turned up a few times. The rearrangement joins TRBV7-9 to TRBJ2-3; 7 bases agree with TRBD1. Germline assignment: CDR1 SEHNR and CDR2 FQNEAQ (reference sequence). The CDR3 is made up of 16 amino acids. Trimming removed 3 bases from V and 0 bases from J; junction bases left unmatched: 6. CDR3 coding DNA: TGTGCCAGCAGCTTTCGAGGGGGCCCTAGCACAGATACGCAGTATTTT. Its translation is CASSFRGGPSTDTQYF.

The CDR3 DNA is TGTGCCAGCATTACTAACCCTGGGGCCTATGAAAAACTGTTTTTT. Amino acid sequence: CASITNPGAYEKLFF. This chain connects TRBV2 to TRBJ1-4, with D possibly TRBD1 on 5 matching bases. Between the trimmed V and J ends, which lost 7 bases and 6 bases, there was a span of 18 bases. The germline gives CDR1 SNHLY, CDR2 FYNNEI. The CDR3 runs 15 residues. Filled out from reference TRBV2 and TRBJ1-4, the complete variable domain reads EPEVTQTPSHQVTQMGQEVILRCVPISNHLYFYWYRQILGQKVEFLVSFYNNEISEKSEIFDDQFSVERPDGSNFTLKIRSTKLEDSAMYFCASITNPGAYEKLFFGSGTQLSVL.